This T cell receptor beta chain was identified during a study of T cells in Graves' hyperthyroidism and ophthalmopathy. This clonotype was observed at least ten times. The source material, RNA transcripts, was used to amplify TCR beta CDR3 regions. HTBI primers were the set used in a first-round RT-PCR of the TCR CDR3. TCRdb called the multiplex PCR reads again in MiXCR, with one record for every CDR3 protein. The table has under 450,000 distinct CDR3 sequences, approximately 14% seen once. CDR1 is SEHNR, CDR2 FQNEAQ, per germline (reference sequence). Trimming removed 10 bases from V and 2 bases from J, with 15 bases in between. The CDR3 sequence is 13 residues long.

The sequence was collected from a woman aged 18-30 years with Graves' hyperthyroidism. This chain connects TRBV7-9 to TRBJ2-7; D call uncertain. Sequenced: blood. CDR3 sequence: CAISRVDAYEQYF. In nucleotides, the CDR3 is TGTGCCATAAGCCGGGTAGACGCCTACGAGCAGTACTTC.